Reported below is one TCR beta chain. V lost 6 bases and J lost 4, with 16 bases in between. CDR3 size: 15 residues. Germline assignment: CDR1 MNHEY and CDR2 SMNVEV (reference sequence). The iRepertoire nested amplicon-rescue multiplex PCR amplified TCR alpha and beta CDR3s from RNA. Each CDR3 protein is one row after TCRdb ran MiXCR on the multiplex PCR reads. The data show 300,000 to 450,000 distinct CDR3 sequences, about two fifths seen once. The sample belongs to a study of glioma-infiltrating T cells. This sequence joins TRBV27 and TRBJ1-5, with D possibly TRBD1 on 5 matching bases. The sequence came from a human donor with low-grade glioma or glioblastoma, undergoing nonglioma brain surgery, or in good health (not recorded which). Sample: glioma tissue, nonneoplastic brain tissue, or PBMCs (not recorded which). CDR3 loop: CASSVSGTGNQPQHF. CDR3 bases: TGTGCCAGCAGCGTCTCCGGGACGGGGAATCAGCCCCAGCATTTT.